This TCR beta chain is from a study of shared clonotypes between healthy human individuals. The study, taken as a whole, reports: Sorted-subset samples were not fully sequenced, rarefaction indicated.

Here immunoSEQ multiplex PCR was the method, and the copy in TCRdb shows in-frame clones only, minus some. This table holds about 1 million clones, about 70% found once. Remarks on this clone: What it binds is not known.

CDR3 size: 13 residues. The V end was cut by 0 bases, the J end by 4 bases, with 7 bases between. CDR1 is PRHDT, CDR2 FYEKMQ, per germline (reference sequence). Sequencing input: memory CD4+ T cells sorted from blood. Regarding subset: CD45RA-negative fraction. This clonotype was sampled from a man younger than 35 in good health. V and J are TRBV13 and TRBJ2-7; D unresolved. In DNA, the CDR3 is TGTGCCAGCAGCTTAGGACAGAGATACGAGCAGTACTTC. Translated: CASSLGQRYEQYF.